This TCR beta chain came from a study of CD8 T cells in ankylosing spondylitis. Whole-study findings and limits: Reports say disease-linked clones showed up significantly more in matched ankylosing spondylitis synovial fluid. Characteristic of ankylosing spondylitis blood, it appeared, was a TCR beta motif comprising roughly eight highly homologous variants.

This clonotype was observed at least ten times. Its antigen is as yet unknown. TCRdb reanalysed the 5' RACE reads using MiXCR and keeps one entry per CDR3 protein. The sample lists 40,000 or so distinct CDR3 sequences; around 2.9% were seen once. The sample taken for sequencing was blood, either unsorted or a sorted T cell fraction (not recorded which). The TCR was taken from a male donor with ankylosing spondylitis or in good health (not recorded which).

The CDR3 coding sequence is TGTGCCAGCAGCGTAGATTCTAGCGGGAGAACAGATACGCAGTATTTT. Translating gives CASSVDSSGRTDTQYF. This sequence joins TRBV9 and TRBJ2-3; the match to TRBD2 covers 10 bases. The CDR3 is 16 residues long. Unmatched junction bases numbered 4, after V lost 0 bases and J lost 3 bases. Germline V gene lookup returns CDR1 SGDLS and CDR2 YYNGEE.